This entry lists 25 T cell receptor beta chains sequenced from one sample in a study of cytomegalovirus exposure and HLA in healthy donors. 60 Vbeta and 13 Jbeta primers were used in PCR. Only in-frame clones appear in the TCRdb table, and some are missing; sequencing was by immunoSEQ multiplex PCR. The profile shows about 120,000 clones, roughly 82% of them singletons. Sequenced: PBMCs. Receptor source: a male donor in good health and CMV-seropositive.

Concerning this clone itself: At one of its ends the junction is not consistent with the germline gene, which may arise from a read error. The chain links TRBV7-7 to TRBJ2-5; TRBD1 agrees at 12 bases. Per germline, CDR1 SSHAT and CDR2 FNYEAQ (reference sequence). This CDR3 is built from 18 residues. For the CDR3, the DNA is TGTGCTAGCAGCTTACCCAGCTTAGGGACAGGGGGCTCAGAGACCCAGTACTTC. Translation gives CASSLPSLGTGGSETQYF.

The chain has TRBV9 and TRBJ1-1; 11 nucleotides align to TRBD1. The CDR3 is made up of 16 amino acids. V was pared by 0 bases and J by 5 bases, with 6 bases of the junction left unmatched. CDR1 is SGDLS and CDR2 is YYNGEE in the germline V gene. In nucleotides, the CDR3 is TGTGCCAGCAGCGTAGGGAGGGACAGGGGGTGGACTGAAGCTTTCTTT. Translated: CASSVGRDRGWTEAFF.

The rearrangement uses TRBV7-9 and TRBJ2-7; 8 positions match TRBD1. The CDR3 consists of 14 residues. The J segment lost 1 base and the V segment lost 6 bases, leaving 5 bases of the junction unmatched. Germline values: CDR1 SEHNR, CDR2 FQNEAQ (reference sequence). The CDR3 sequence: CASSPGTGSYEQYF. Written as DNA, the CDR3 is TGTGCCAGCAGTCCCGGGACAGGTTCCTACGAGCAGTACTTC. Based on the CDR3 plus reference TRBV7-9 and TRBJ2-7, the full variable domain is DTGVSQNPRHKITKRGQNVTFRCDPISEHNRLYWYRQTLGQGPEFLTYFQNEAQLEKSRLLSDRFSAERPKGSFSTLEIQRTEQGDSAMYLCASSPGTGSYEQYFGPGTRLTVT.

The rearrangement uses TRBV6-5 and TRBJ1-2; no clear D gene. With 2 bases removed from V and 8 bases from J, the gap between germline ends came to 15 bases. Germline V gives CDR1 MNHEY, CDR2 SVGAGI. The length of the CDR3 is 14 residues. CDR3 protein: CASSYSWGDVGYTF. In DNA form, the CDR3 reads TGTGCCAGCAGTTACAGTTGGGGAGACGTGGGCTACACCTTC.

For the CDR3, the DNA is TGTGCCAGCAGTGTGGGGTCGACACCGGGGTACATTCAGTACTTC. Translation gives CASSVGSTPGYIQYF. The V gene is TRBV2, the J gene TRBJ2-4, with D maybe TRBD2 (5 bases). The CDR3 spans 15 residues. CDR1 and CDR2 (germline): SNHLY, FYNNEI. The V end was cut by 4 bases, the J end by 8 bases, with 18 bases between.

V usage is TRBV28 and J usage is TRBJ2-7; D is possibly TRBD1 (6 bases). CDR3 length equals 14 residues. Germline lookup yields CDR1 MDHEN and CDR2 SYDVKM. The V gene lost 5 bases and the J gene lost 6 bases, with 17 bases spanning the gap. CDR3 DNA: TGTGCCAGCAGTCCCATTTACAGGGAGCGCGAGCAGTACTTC. It codes for CASSPIYREREQYF. The full variable domain, rest sourced from reference TRBV28 and TRBJ2-7, is DVKVTQSSRYLVKRTGEKVFLECVQDMDHENMFWYRQDPGLGLRLIYFSYDVKMKEKGDIPEGYSVSREKKERFSLILESASTNQTSMYLCASSPIYREREQYFGPGTRLTVT.

CDR3 DNA: TGTGCCTGGACCGCAGGGGCCGGGGGGCAAGAGACCCAGTACTTC. Protein: CAWTAGAGGQETQYF. V gene TRBV30 combines with J gene TRBJ2-5; possible D gene TRBD2, 7 bases. With 4 bases removed from V and 2 bases from J, the gap between germline ends came to 17 bases. The CDR3 is made up of 15 amino acids. CDR1 is GTSNPN, CDR2 SVGIG, per germline (reference sequence). Supplemented by reference TRBV30 and TRBJ2-5, the full variable domain reads SQTIHQWPATLVQPVGSPLSLECTVEGTSNPNLYWYRQAAGRGLQLLFYSVGIGQISSEVPQNLSASRPQDRQFILSSKKLLLSDSGFYLCAWTAGAGGQETQYFGPGTRLLVL.

This chain joins TRBV27 and TRBJ2-7; tentatively, D is TRBD1 (5 bases). The CDR3 is 15 amino acids. Per the germline V gene, CDR1 is MNHEY and CDR2 is SMNVEV (reference sequence). Between the trimmed V and J ends, which lost 8 bases and 2 bases, there was a span of 19 bases. CDR3 in DNA: TGTGCCAGCCGTAGGGTTTCAGGGTTGGCCTACGAGCAGTACTTC. Translated: CASRRVSGLAYEQYF.

The chain combines TRBV5-4 with TRBJ2-3; TRBD1 agrees at 8 bases. There are 11 residues in the CDR3. CDR1 SGHNT and CDR2 YYREEE come from the germline V gene (reference sequence). Trimming cost V 3 bases and J 10 bases; bases outside gene matches: 1. CDR3 region: CASSSTGAQYF. The DNA for the CDR3 is TGTGCCAGCAGCTCGACAGGGGCGCAGTATTTT.

The chain employs TRBV11-3 and TRBJ2-1, with unresolved D. V was cut by 5 bases and J by 10 bases, with 15 bases left in between. The germline gives CDR1 SGHNT, CDR2 YENEEA. The CDR3 has 13 amino acids. CDR3 nucleotides: TGTGCCAGCAGCCCAACCCTCACTGAGGAGCAGTTCTTC. Protein sequence: CASSPTLTEEQFF.

In its sample, this clone was seen a few times. The genes are TRBV7-3 and TRBJ2-2; 7 nucleotides match TRBD2. The CDR3 length is 16 residues. V shed 1 base, J shed 5 bases, and the junction held 7 bases outside the gene matches. Germline lookup yields CDR1 SGHTA and CDR2 FQGTGA. The DNA for the CDR3 is TGTGCCAGCAGCTTAAACGGGGGAGGGATGACCGGGGAGCTGTTTTTT. Residues: CASSLNGGGMTGELFF.

This clone was detected only a few times. The chain couples TRBV9 to TRBJ2-2; 9 bases are shared with TRBD2. Germline V gene sequence: CDR1 SGDLS, CDR2 YYNGEE. The V and J ends lost 5 bases and 2 bases, in that order; junction bases with no gene match: 7. The CDR3 length is 16 residues. The CDR3 sequence is CASRRGTSPNTGELFF. DNA of the CDR3: TGTGCCAGCAGGAGAGGGACTAGCCCAAACACCGGGGAGCTGTTTTTT.

This chain joins TRBV5-1 and TRBJ2-3; TRBD2 matches at 10 bases. The CDR3 has 16 amino acids. Trimming removed 3 bases from V and 1 base from J; junction bases left unmatched: 5. The germline V gene encodes CDR1 SGHRS and CDR2 YFSETQ. CDR3 sequence: CASSWAGTSGTDTQYF. CDR3 DNA sequence: TGCGCCAGCAGCTGGGCTGGGACTAGCGGCACAGATACGCAGTATTTT.

The chain uses TRBV29-1 and TRBJ2-7; D unclear. The V gene's germline CDR1 is SQVTM and CDR2 ANQGSEA. The CDR3 runs to 15 residues. Trimming left V 3 bases short and J 1 base short, with 16 bases between. In DNA form, the CDR3 reads TGCAGCGTTGAGGCCGAGGCAGCCGATTCCTACGAGCAGTACTTC. It is translated as CSVEAEAADSYEQYF.

The table lists this clone with a count of one. The rearrangement joins TRBV9 to TRBJ2-2, with D maybe TRBD1 (6 bases). The CDR3 loop spans 15 amino acids. Trimming took off 0 bases at V and 0 bases at J, with 6 bases between the two ends. Germline CDR1 and CDR2: SGDLS and YYNGEE. CDR3 nucleotides: TGTGCCAGCAGCGTAGGGACAGCGAACACCGGGGAGCTGTTTTTT. Encoded protein: CASSVGTANTGELFF. The full variable domain, in which reference TRBV9 and TRBJ2-2 provide the parts outside the CDR3, is DSGVTQTPKHLITATGQRVTLRCSPRSGDLSVYWYQQSLDQGLQFLIQYYNGEERAKGNILERFSAQQFPDLHSELNLSSLELGDSALYFCASSVGTANTGELFFGEGSRLTVL.

V gene TRBV7-2 combines with J gene TRBJ2-2, with 14 bases aligning to TRBD2. V was pared by 3 bases and J by 4 bases, with 7 bases of the junction left unmatched. The CDR3 has 18 residues. CDR1 and CDR2 from the germline V gene are SGHTA and FQGNSA. In DNA form, the CDR3 reads TGTGCCAGCAGCTTTAGAGGACTAGCGGGAGGAAGCACCGGGGAGCTGTTTTTT. It yields the protein CASSFRGLAGGSTGELFF. Full variable domain (remainder filled in from reference TRBV7-2 and TRBJ2-2): GAGVSQSPSNKVTEKGKDVELRCDPISGHTALYWYRQSLGQGLEFLIYFQGNSAPDKSGLPSDRFSAERTGGSVSTLTIQRTQQEDSAVYLCASSFRGLAGGSTGELFFGEGSRLTVL.

This clone has a handful of counts. This rearrangement joins TRBV19 to TRBJ1-2; D is possibly TRBD1 (6 bases). Germline V gene sequence: CDR1 LNHDA, CDR2 SQIVND (reference sequence). This CDR3 has 15 amino acids. V shed 5 bases and J shed 1 base, with 14 bases lying between them. DNA for the CDR3: TGTGCCAGTAGTCCGCAGGGGCTAGATAACTATGGCTACACCTTC. This translates into CASSPQGLDNYGYTF.

In DNA form, the CDR3 reads TGTGCCAGCAGCTTGGGTGACTCCTATGGCTACACCTTC. Amino acid sequence: CASSLGDSYGYTF. This chain joins TRBV5-4 and TRBJ1-2, with D hard to call. Trimming cost V 0 bases and J 4 bases, with 7 bases left between them. Germline V gene data show CDR1 as SGHNT and CDR2 as YYREEE (reference sequence). This CDR3 contains 13 residues.

The chain is built from TRBV30 and TRBJ2-1; TRBD2 matches 7 bases. Germline V gene data show CDR1 as GTSNPN and CDR2 as SVGIG (reference sequence). The CDR3 covers 15 residues. The CDR3 sequence is CANEPKGLLYNEQFF. CDR3 nucleotide sequence: TGTGCTAACGAACCCAAGGGACTACTCTACAATGAGCAGTTCTTC.

This clone was seen once. The chain links TRBV19 to TRBJ2-7; 7 bases align to TRBD2. Germline V gives CDR1 LNHDA, CDR2 SQIVND (reference sequence). This CDR3 region has 15 residues. The V gene end was trimmed by 1 base and the J gene end by 0 bases; junction bases not matched to a gene: 3. The CDR3 DNA is TGTGCCAGTAGTATAGCCGCTAGCGGCTCCTACGAGCAGTACTTC. It yields the protein CASSIAASGSYEQYF.

This clone has more than one count but fewer than ten. The genes are TRBV6-1 and TRBJ2-7; D unresolved. The CDR3 sequence is 15 residues long. Trimming took off 8 bases at V and 0 bases at J, with 17 bases between the two ends. Germline V lookup: CDR1 MNHNS, CDR2 SASEGT. The CDR3 nucleotides are TGTGCCAGCTATAAGAGTGCGCTAGGCTCCTACGAGCAGTACTTC. Encoded protein: CASYKSALGSYEQYF.

In regard to this clone: The sample contains more than one DNA sequence encoding this CDR3. The V and J genes are TRBV5-4 and TRBJ2-2, with D possibly being TRBD1 (6 bases). Trimming shortened V by 0 bases and J by 0 bases, and 6 bases separated the two germline ends. Germline CDR1 reads SGHNT; CDR2 reads YYREEE (reference sequence). The CDR3 runs 15 residues. CDR3 sequence reads: CASSLDRANTGELFF. The DNA for the CDR3 is TGTGCCAGCAGCTTGGACAGGGCGAACACCGGGGAGCTGTTTTTT.

V and J are TRBV7-2 and TRBJ1-4; possibly TRBD1 for D (6 bases). The V gene's germline CDR1 is SGHTA and CDR2 FQGNSA. V lost 4 bases to trimming and J lost 6 bases, with 27 bases between them. This CDR3 contains 19 residues. DNA of the CDR3: TGTGCCAGCAGCTCCCAGCCGGGACATTCTTTTAGCGAATATGAAAAACTGTTTTTT. Encoded protein: CASSSQPGHSFSEYEKLFF.

This chain links TRBV15 with TRBJ2-7, with 8 bases matching TRBD2. J was trimmed by 0 bases and V by 5 bases; bases with no gene match: 6. CDR3 length: 15 amino acids. The germline V gene encodes CDR1 LNHNV and CDR2 YYDKDF (reference sequence). CDR3 DNA sequence: TGTGCCACCAGCCCCCGGAGCGGGGGCTCCTACGAGCAGTACTTC. Its translation: CATSPRSGGSYEQYF. Variable domain in full (rest from reference TRBV15 and TRBJ2-7): DAMVIQNPRYQVTQFGKPVTLSCSQTLNHNVMYWYQQKSSQAPKLLFHYYDKDFNNEADTPDNFQSRRPNTSFCFLDIRSPGLGDTAMYLCATSPRSGGSYEQYFGPGTRLTVT.

This rearrangement joins TRBV15 to TRBJ2-3; D may be TRBD2 (5 bases). The CDR3 length is 13 residues. Trimming took 5 bases from V and 3 from J, leaving 9 bases between them. Per the germline V gene, CDR1 is LNHNV and CDR2 is YYDKDF (reference sequence). The CDR3 DNA sequence: TGTGCCACCAGCGCCGGAGGAACAGATACGCAGTATTTT. It codes for CATSAGGTDTQYF.